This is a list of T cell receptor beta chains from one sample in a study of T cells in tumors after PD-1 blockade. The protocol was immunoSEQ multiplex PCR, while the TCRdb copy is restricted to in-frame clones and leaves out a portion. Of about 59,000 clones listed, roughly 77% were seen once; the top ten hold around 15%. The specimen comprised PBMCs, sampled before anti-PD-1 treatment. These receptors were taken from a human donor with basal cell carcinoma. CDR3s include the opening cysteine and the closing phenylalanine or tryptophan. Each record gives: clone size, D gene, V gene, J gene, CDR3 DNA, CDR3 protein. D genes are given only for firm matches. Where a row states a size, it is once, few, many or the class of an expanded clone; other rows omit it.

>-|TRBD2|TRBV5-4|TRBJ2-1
TGTGCCAGCAGCTTATTAGCGGGGCGAAATGAGCAGTTCTTC
CASSLLAGRNEQFF
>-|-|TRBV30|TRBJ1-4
TGTGCCTGGAATCTAGGGGTCAATAATGAAAAACTGTTTTTT
CAWNLGVNNEKLFF
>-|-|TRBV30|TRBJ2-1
TGTGCCTGGAGTACAGGACTATACAATGAGCAGTTCTTC
CAWSTGLYNEQFF
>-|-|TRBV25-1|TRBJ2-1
TGTGCCAGCAGTGGGGGAACAGGGAATGAGCAGTTCTTC
CASSGGTGNEQFF
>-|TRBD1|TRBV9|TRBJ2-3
TGTGCCAGCAGCGGCGGACAGGGTAGATGGGATACGCAGTATTTT
CASSGGQGRWDTQYF
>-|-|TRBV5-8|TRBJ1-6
TGTGCCAGCAGCCCCTCTGTAGAAGCAAGCGGGAATTCACCCCTCCACTTT
CASSPSVEASGNSPLHF
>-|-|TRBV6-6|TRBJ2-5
TGTGCCAGCAGTTACATGGAGACCCAGTACTTC
CASSYMETQYF
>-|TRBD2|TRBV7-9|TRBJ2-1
TGTGCCAGCAGGCGCAGGACTAGCGGGAACAATGAGCAGTTCTTC
CASRRRTSGNNEQFF
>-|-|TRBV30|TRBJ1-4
TGTGCCTGGAACAGAGCAACTAATGAAAAACTGTTTTTT
CAWNRATNEKLFF
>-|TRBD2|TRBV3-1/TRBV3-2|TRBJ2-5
TGTGCCAGCAGCCAAGATCTAGTAGCGGGGGAACAAGAGACCCAGTACTTC
CASSQDLVAGEQETQYF
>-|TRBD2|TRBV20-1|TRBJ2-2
TGCAGTGCTAGTGCTCTTAGCGGGGGGGACACCGGGGAGCTGTTTTTT
CSASALSGGDTGELFF
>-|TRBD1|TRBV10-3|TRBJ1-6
TGTGCCATCAGGGGGACAGGGGGCGAAAATTCACCCCTCCACTTT
CAIRGTGGENSPLHF
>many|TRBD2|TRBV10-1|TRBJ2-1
TGCGCCAGCAGTGATCGCCCGGCGGGGGGGCCAGCTGAGCAGTTCTTC
CASSDRPAGGPAEQFF
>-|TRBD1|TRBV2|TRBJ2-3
TGTGCCAGCAGGGGAACTACAGGGGTTAAGACAGATACGCAGTATTTT
CASRGTTGVKTDTQYF
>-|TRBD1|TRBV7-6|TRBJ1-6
TGTGCCAGCAGCTTAAGTCCGTCCGGGACAGATATTTCACCCCTCCACTTT
CASSLSPSGTDISPLHF
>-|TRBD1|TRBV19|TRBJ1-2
TGTGCCAGTAGTGGGACAGGGTTTAATGGCTATGGCTACACCTTC
CASSGTGFNGYGYTF
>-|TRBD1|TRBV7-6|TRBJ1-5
TGTGCCAGCAGCTTGAGGACAGGGGGAAATCAGCCCCAGCATTTT
CASSLRTGGNQPQHF